This entry concerns a single T cell receptor (beta chain). There is no known antigen for this receptor. The sample holds no much larger clone one base away, and base qualities are not on file. This record belongs to a study of beta chain features in type 1 diabetes (dated by TCRdb to 2017 to 2018). With regard to the full study: Mean age, gender distribution, total cell number and subset yield were not different between patients and healthy donors. Across all samples, almost 110 million sorted cells were examined, and cell number per subset correlated strongly with RNA yield. The study compared TCRB repertoires of sorted circulating CD4+ T cell subsets between recently diagnosed type 1 diabetes patients and matched healthy donors. Whereas all 30 or so donors provided naive and central memory subsets, regulatory and stem cell-like memory subsets were isolated from just 8 patients and about 8 healthy donors. Overall study outcomes, separate from this receptor: Shorter templates might have been favored by PCR, but patient and control samples were amplified and corrected together, so both groups would have been affected equally by any skew. Naive, central memory and regulatory TCRB repertoires appeared to be more alike among patients than among healthy donors. Sequencing cDNA rather than genomic DNA could over-represent highly expressing activated cells, although activation and CD3 levels did not differ between groups. At VDJ recombination sites, patients with type 1 diabetes made fewer insertions and deleted more nucleotides, a pattern implying thymic rearrangement abnormalities. A moderate but significant shortening of TCRB CDR3 length was observed in type 1 diabetes patients in all four CD4+ subsets. Only small numbers of individuals were included in the HLA sub-analyses, which left unresolved whether HLA type had any influence on TCRB rearrangement.

Ends trimmed: V by 5 bases, J by 7 bases; bases unmatched to a gene: 10. Its CDR3 holds 14 amino acids, cysteine through phenylalanine. The kept DNA is CDR3 alone, 42 bases in frame from the first base. CDR1 and CDR2 (MNHEY, SVGAGI) derive from the germline V gene. A single peripheral blood draw of approximately 110 mL on average was collected from each donor into heparinised tubes. A BD FACSAria II was used to sort naive, central memory, regulatory and stem cell-like memory CD4+ T cells with a panel that included CD45RO, CCR7, CD25, CD127, CD95 and CD27. All sorted populations exceeded 95% purity. Right away, PBMCs were isolated by Lymphoprep density gradient centrifugation and were stained directly, with no culture step. So that batch effects would be minimized, each experiment stained and sorted samples in pairs, pairing one healthy donor with one patient. All of the isolated RNA was reverse transcribed with the High Capacity cDNA Reverse Transcription Kit, so expressed TCRB transcripts were sequenced. Deep immunoSEQ sequencing was performed on naive, central memory and regulatory T cell samples, with an average of about 3.6 million total reads per sample. Sorted cells were lysed in RLT buffer, and RNA was extracted using DNase-treated RNeasy Micro or Mini kits according to cell number. Each cell subset was processed on its own to prevent cross-contamination, while patient and healthy donor samples were processed together. The immunoSEQ multiplex PCR was used to amplify TCRB sequences from cDNA, generating 87-bp fragments that spanned the CDR3 region. Sequencing of the amplicons was performed on the Illumina HiSeq platform. In the paper's pipeline: Synthetic template baselines were used to correct PCR bias computationally, reads within Hamming distance 2 were collapsed, and singletons that could not be merged were discarded. Reads were aligned to IMGT to assign V, D and J genes, CDR3 length, and insertions or deletions at six rearrangement sites. Clonotype counts were normalized to sorted cell number within each subset before computing true diversity and Gini coefficients with the tcR R package. Repertoire sharing was quantified using the overlap coefficient calculated on TCRB nucleotide sequences. As a proxy for the pre-selection repertoire, out-of-frame TCRB sequences from naive cells were analyzed. This is the immuneACCESS table as TCRdb keeps it, with only in-frame sequences that have V and J called. A part of the clones is gone; compared with another copy, unresolved V genes explain less than half, and the rest is unexplained. Clone size and the V and J calls come from that table; the DNA yielded D and trimming. The table for this sample lists hundreds of thousands of clones; more than 9% of them were counted only once. Approximately 0.035% of the sample rests with the top ten.

Here the chain combines TRBV6-5 and TRBJ2-7; 8 middle bases align to TRBD1. Sequencing used naive CD4+ T cells from blood. Explained via the paper, the cell subset or site label denotes: true naive CD4+ T cells. The receptor was derived from a woman under 30 in good health. The DNA reads TGTGCCAGCAGTCAAACAATTACAGGGGGAGAGCAGTACTTC. Translation gives CASSQTITGGEQYF.